This T cell receptor (beta chain) was captured in a study of human T cells and chemical hapten exposure. Background on the study: Upper inner arm skin measuring about 2 cm by about 2 cm received 2% DPC for sensitization. Across the whole study, which lasted approximately 23 weeks, patients were given diphenylcyclopropenone on the scalp once a week.

Indicated time point: patch test 3, about 24 weeks after DPC sensitization. Noted treatment: therapeutic diphenylcyclopropenone sensitization with weekly scalp DPC. Total RNA came from unfractionated whole blood. Each donor was an alopecia patient between 18 and 70 years of age who qualified for DPC. This clonotype occurred many times. Unique molecular identifiers were linked by the library to individual cDNA molecules. TCRdb re-called the RACE reads with MiXCR, one entry per CDR3 protein. This table has some 38,000 distinct CDR3 sequences, more than 8% appearing once. This sequence was found in a man aged 50 or older with alopecia areata. Some clones in this sample may be carry-over from other donors' samples. The sample in question was whole blood, obtained in connection with sensitization to the hapten diphenylcyclopropenone (DPC).

The CDR3 reads CASKGQSSYNSPLHF. The CDR3 nucleotides are TGTGCCAGCAAGGGACAGAGCTCCTATAATTCACCCCTCCACTTT. The chain uses TRBV2 and TRBJ1-6; TRBD1 matches 7 bases. The germline V gene has CDR1 SNHLY and CDR2 FYNNEI. CDR3 length: 15 amino acids. J was trimmed by 0 bases and V by 7 bases; bases with no gene match: 3.